These 15 T cell receptor beta chains were all obtained from the same sample, sequenced in a study of cytomegalovirus exposure and HLA in healthy donors. It was with 60 Vbeta and 13 Jbeta primers that the PCR ran. Clones were read by immunoSEQ multiplex PCR, and TCRdb kept only the in-frame ones, dropping some. The sample shows roughly 130,000 clones, roughly 80% of them seen only once. Sequenced material: PBMCs. The receptors were gathered from a male donor in good health and CMV-seronegative.

The V call is TRBV5-1, the J call TRBJ2-7; 7 nucleotides match TRBD2. Germline CDR1 SGHRS, CDR2 YFSETQ. Trimming removed 0 bases from V and 12 bases from J; junction bases left unmatched: 9. The CDR3 runs 13 residues. The CDR3 DNA sequence: TGCGCCAGCAGCTTGGCGGGAGGCGATAGTCGGTACTTC. It is translated as CASSLAGGDSRYF.

The rearrangement links TRBV7-3 to TRBJ2-7, with 7 bases that match TRBD2. J was trimmed by 5 bases and V by 5 bases; bases with no gene match: 12. Germline loops: CDR1 SGHTA, CDR2 FQGTGA. The CDR3 has 15 amino acids. The CDR3 nucleotides are TGTGCCAGCAGCCCAGGAGGACTAGGTTCCAACGAGCAGTACTTC. Its translation: CASSPGGLGSNEQYF.

J is TRBJ2-7 and V is TRBV10-3; weak D call: TRBD1 (6 bases). CDR1 is ENHRY, CDR2 SYGVKD, per germline. The V end lost 4 bases, the J end lost 0 bases, and 16 bases lay between the germline ends. The length of the CDR3 is 16 residues. The CDR3 is CAISGAGVKGSYEQYF. CDR3 sequence (DNA): TGTGCCATCAGTGGCGCAGGGGTTAAGGGCTCCTACGAGCAGTACTTC.

The chain carries TRBV2 and TRBJ1-1, with 9 bases identical to TRBD1. The CDR3 runs 15 residues. V gave up 6 bases and J gave up 6 bases; unmatched junction bases: 11. Germline values: CDR1 SNHLY, CDR2 FYNNEI. CDR3 bases: TGTGCCAGCAGCCCCCAATTGACAGGGGGGCCTGAAGCTTTCTTT. It encodes CASSPQLTGGPEAFF.

This clone occurred a few times. The chain carries TRBV10-3 and TRBJ2-3; TRBD2 aligns across 8 bases. The CDR3 runs 15 residues. Germline-derived CDR1 and CDR2 are ENHRY and SYGVKD. V dropped 7 bases and J dropped 5; count of bases not matched to a gene: 11. The CDR3 DNA reads TGTGCCATCACCTCGATAGCGGGAAGTCGAGATACGCAGTATTTT. Residues: CAITSIAGSRDTQYF.

This CDR3 reads CASSFEVVQFF. The CDR3 DNA reads TGTGCCAGCAGCTTCGAGGTCGTTCAGTTCTTC. This rearrangement joins TRBV11-2 to TRBJ2-1; D remains unclear. V was cut by 3 bases and J by 13 bases, with 10 bases left in between. This CDR3 contains 11 residues. CDR1 is SGHAT and CDR2 is FQNNGV in the germline V gene.

The chain joins TRBV19 to TRBJ1-1; D might be TRBD1 (5 bases). The CDR3 has 16 residues. V was shortened by 7 bases and J by 0 bases, with 18 bases between the two germline ends. Germline CDR1 is LNHDA and CDR2 is SQIVND (reference sequence). CDR3 in amino acids: CASIVGTGRMNTEAFF. The DNA for the CDR3 is TGTGCCAGTATTGTTGGAACAGGACGCATGAACACTGAAGCTTTCTTT.

The chain uses TRBV19 and TRBJ2-5; TRBD2 is a possible D gene (6 bases). CDR1 is LNHDA, CDR2 SQIVND, per germline (reference sequence). The V end lost 0 bases, the J end lost 1 base, and 9 bases lay between the germline ends. This CDR3 has 15 residues. The chain's CDR3 is CASSIDPGVQETQYF. The DNA of the CDR3 is TGTGCCAGTAGTATAGATCCGGGGGTCCAAGAGACCCAGTACTTC.

The chain carries TRBV7-6 and TRBJ2-2, with unresolved D. This CDR3 contains 13 residues. Germline V gene data show CDR1 as SGHVS and CDR2 as FNYEAQ. Trimming cost V 2 bases and J 4 bases, with 5 bases left between them. Here the CDR3 reads CASSLYFTGELFF. CDR3 sequence (DNA): TGTGCCAGCAGCTTATATTTCACCGGGGAGCTGTTTTTT.

DNA for the CDR3: TGTGCCAGTAGTCTCAACAGGGGAAACACTGAAGCTTTCTTT. The encoded protein is CASSLNRGNTEAFF. The chain couples TRBV19 to TRBJ1-1; 7 bases match TRBD1. This CDR3 is 14 amino acids long. Per the germline V gene, CDR1 is LNHDA and CDR2 is SQIVND (reference sequence). Trimming cost V 5 bases and J 2 bases; bases outside gene matches: 5.

This clone was seen only once. The chain has TRBV30 and TRBJ2-3; tentative D call: TRBD2 (6 bases). Germline V gene sequence: CDR1 GTSNPN, CDR2 SVGIG (reference sequence). V lost 0 bases and J lost 7, with 17 bases in between. The CDR3 covers 15 residues. In DNA form, the CDR3 reads TGTGCCTGGAGTGTAAATTTGGGCGGGGTGCATACGCAGTATTTT. Its translation: CAWSVNLGGVHTQYF.

The CDR3 sequence is CASSVWRANTGELFF. In DNA, the CDR3 is TGTGCCAGTAGTGTCTGGCGGGCGAACACCGGGGAGCTGTTTTTT. The chain couples TRBV19 to TRBJ2-2, with D possibly matching TRBD2 (5 bases). Germline CDR1 reads LNHDA; CDR2 reads SQIVND (reference sequence). V was cut by 5 bases and J by 0 bases, with 10 bases left in between. The CDR3 consists of 15 residues. Complete variable domain (other parts from reference TRBV19 and TRBJ2-2): DGGITQSPKYLFRKEGQNVTLSCEQNLNHDAMYWYRQDPGQGLRLIYYSQIVNDFQKGDIAEGYSVSREKKESFPLTVTSAQKNPTAFYLCASSVWRANTGELFFGEGSRLTVL.

The chain recombines TRBV30 with TRBJ1-4; perhaps TRBD1 as D (6 bases). CDR1 GTSNPN and CDR2 SVGIG come from the germline V gene (reference sequence). V was pared by 6 bases and J by 11 bases, with 22 bases between. The CDR3 has 14 amino acids. The DNA of the CDR3 is TGTGCCTGTCATCCGCCGGGACAAATTGTGAAACTGTTTTTT. Protein: CACHPPGQIVKLFF.

In DNA, the CDR3 is TGTGCCAGCTCCGGGAGGAGTTTCTATGGCTACACCTTC. Amino acids: CASSGRSFYGYTF. The chain couples TRBV18 to TRBJ1-2; D remains unclear. The germline gives CDR1 KGHSH, CDR2 LQKENI. CDR3 length: 13 residues. Trimming pared 6 bases from V and 4 bases from J, leaving 12 bases between. Full variable domain (outside the CDR3, taken from reference TRBV18 and TRBJ1-2): NAGVMQNPRHLVRRRGQEARLRCSPMKGHSHVYWYRQLPEEGLKFMVYLQKENIIDESGMPKERFSAEFPKEGPSILRIQQVVRGDSAAYFCASSGRSFYGYTFGSGTRLTVV.

This clone came up once. The gene calls are TRBV30 and TRBJ1-6; 9 nucleotides agree with TRBD1. The ends lost 3 bases at V and 7 bases at J; junction bases unmatched: 7. CDR3 length: 15 residues. Germline lookup yields CDR1 GTSNPN and CDR2 SVGIG (reference sequence). This CDR3 reads CAWSAGTGKNSPLHF. In DNA, the CDR3 is TGTGCCTGGAGCGCCGGGACAGGGAAGAATTCACCCCTCCACTTT.